The subject of this entry is one T cell receptor (beta chain). In the source study's methods: Amplification of reference gene primers was used by the study to estimate nucleated cell counts. Measured with immunoSEQ multiplex PCR; TCRdb has only the in-frame clones, and not every one. That table gives V, J and clone size, and the DNA gave D and trimming. The sample has roughly 140,000 clones; about 84% are singletons. This specimen belongs to a study of blood T cell repertoires in COVID-19. Across the study: The United States, Italy and Spain provided the acute and convalescent COVID-19 samples. The analysed material was cDNA or gDNA that came from T cells, B-cell-depleted T cells, or PBMCs.

CDR3 length: 12 amino acids. The V gene lost 6 bases and the J gene lost 3 bases, with 9 bases spanning the gap. The germline V gene has CDR1 MDHEN and CDR2 SYDVKM. The sample consisted of peripheral blood. This sequence was found in a human donor in a cohort sampled during active COVID-19. J is TRBJ2-7 and V is TRBV28, with a possible D match to TRBD1 (6 bases). The CDR3 DNA reads as TGTGCCAGCAGAGGGACAATCTACGAGCAGTACTTC. Residues: CASRGTIYEQYF.